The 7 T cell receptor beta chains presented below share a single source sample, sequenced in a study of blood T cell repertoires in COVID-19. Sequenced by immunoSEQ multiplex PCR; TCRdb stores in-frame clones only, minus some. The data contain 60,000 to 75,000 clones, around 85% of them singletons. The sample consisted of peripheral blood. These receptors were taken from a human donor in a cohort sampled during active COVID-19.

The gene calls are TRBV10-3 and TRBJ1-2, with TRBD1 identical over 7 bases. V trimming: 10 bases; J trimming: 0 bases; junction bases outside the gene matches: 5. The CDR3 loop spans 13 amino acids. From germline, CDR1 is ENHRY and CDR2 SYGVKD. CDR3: CATEQGTNYGYTF. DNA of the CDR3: TGTGCCACTGAACAGGGGACTAACTATGGCTACACCTTC.

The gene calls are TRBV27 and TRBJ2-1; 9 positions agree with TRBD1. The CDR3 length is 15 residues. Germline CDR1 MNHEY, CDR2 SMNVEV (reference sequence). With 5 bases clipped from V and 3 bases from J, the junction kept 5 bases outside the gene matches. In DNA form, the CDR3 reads TGTGCCAGCAGTACCGGACAGGGGCGCTACAATGAGCAGTTCTTC. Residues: CASSTGQGRYNEQFF.

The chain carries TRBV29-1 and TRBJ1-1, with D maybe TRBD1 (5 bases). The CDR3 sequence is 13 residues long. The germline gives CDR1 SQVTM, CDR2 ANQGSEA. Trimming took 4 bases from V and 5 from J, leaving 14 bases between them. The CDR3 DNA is TGCAGCGTTGCCCCCGACAGTACGACTGAAGCTTTCTTT. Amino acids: CSVAPDSTTEAFF.

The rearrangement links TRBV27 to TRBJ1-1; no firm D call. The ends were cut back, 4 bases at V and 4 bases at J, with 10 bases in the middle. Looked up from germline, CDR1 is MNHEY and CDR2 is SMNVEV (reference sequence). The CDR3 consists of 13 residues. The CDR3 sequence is CASSSGWSTEAFF. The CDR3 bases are TGTGCCAGCAGTTCCGGGTGGAGCACTGAAGCTTTCTTT.

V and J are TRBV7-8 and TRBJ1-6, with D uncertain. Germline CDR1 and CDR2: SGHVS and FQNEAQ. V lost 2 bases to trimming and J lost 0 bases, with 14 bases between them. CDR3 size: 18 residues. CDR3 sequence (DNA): TGTGCCAGCAGCTTATCCCGGCAGGTCTACTCCTATAATTCACCCCTCCACTTT. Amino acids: CASSLSRQVYSYNSPLHF.

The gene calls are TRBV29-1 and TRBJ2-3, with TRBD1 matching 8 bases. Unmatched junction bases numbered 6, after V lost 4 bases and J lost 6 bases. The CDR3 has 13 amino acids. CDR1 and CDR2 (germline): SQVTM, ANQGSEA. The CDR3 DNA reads TGCAGCGTTGGCGACAGGGGCAGGGATACGCAGTATTTT. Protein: CSVGDRGRDTQYF.

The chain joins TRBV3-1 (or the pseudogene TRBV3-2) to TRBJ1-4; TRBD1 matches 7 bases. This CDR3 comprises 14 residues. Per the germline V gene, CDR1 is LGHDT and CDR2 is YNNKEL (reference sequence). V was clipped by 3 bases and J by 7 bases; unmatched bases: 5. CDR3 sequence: CASSQRQGGEKLFF. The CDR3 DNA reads TGTGCCAGCAGCCAGAGACAGGGAGGTGAAAAACTGTTTTTT.